This T cell receptor beta chain was recorded in a study of blood T cell repertoires in COVID-19. Trimming cost V 5 bases and J 6 bases, with 13 bases left between them. Germline V gives CDR1 LNHDA, CDR2 SQIVND (reference sequence). The CDR3 contains 13 residues. Sequenced by immunoSEQ multiplex PCR; TCRdb stores in-frame clones only, minus some. This sample has about 170,000 clones, with around four fifths found just once. Sequenced material: peripheral blood. The rearrangement links TRBV19 to TRBJ1-1, with D possibly matching TRBD1 (6 bases). This clonotype was sampled from a woman aged 80 or over with acute or convalescent COVID-19. CDR3 bases: TGTGCCAGTAGTCCGGACAGTGGGGCTGAAGCTTTCTTT. Amino acids: CASSPDSGAEAFF.